Listed here are 25 T cell receptor beta chains from one sample, sequenced in a study of T-cell reconstitution after alpha-beta-depleted transplantation in children. Using unique molecular identifiers, the investigators prepared the TCRbeta library. In TCRdb, the PCR reads were re-called with MiXCR into one record per CDR3 protein. The sample consists of 700,000 to 950,000 distinct CDR3 sequences, about 15% of them appearing once. Sequencing was performed on PBMCs, mostly from graft donor cells, taken 360 days after TCRalphabeta/CD19-depleted stem cell transplant. The receptors here all came from a male patient aged 10-17 years who had a stem cell transplant for acute lymphoblastic leukemia, so the T cells may come from the graft donor.

This clonotype was counted between two and nine times. The chain carries TRBV29-1 and TRBJ2-2; D is ambiguous. The ends were cut back, 4 bases at V and 0 bases at J, with 9 bases in the middle. The V gene's germline CDR1 is SQVTM and CDR2 ANQGSEA. The CDR3 is made up of 14 amino acids. CDR3 sequence reads: CSVGVSANTGELFF. The CDR3 nucleotides are TGCAGCGTTGGCGTATCGGCGAACACCGGGGAGCTGTTTTTT.

This clonotype showed up many times. The chain links TRBV5-1 to TRBJ2-1; D tentatively fits TRBD1 or TRBD2 (5 bases each). The ends were cut back, 1 base at V and 6 bases at J, with 14 bases in the middle. The CDR3 has 15 residues. The germline V gene has CDR1 SGHRS and CDR2 YFSETQ. CDR3 DNA sequence: TGCGCCAGCAGCTTGTTCATCCGGGACGGCAATGAGCAGTTCTTC. Translation gives CASSLFIRDGNEQFF.

V usage is TRBV15 and J usage is TRBJ2-2; D possibly corresponds to TRBD2 (5 bases). The CDR3 is made up of 14 amino acids. Trimming removed 3 bases at V and 5 bases at J, with 10 bases between. Germline CDR1 and CDR2: LNHNV and YYDKDF (reference sequence). The CDR3 region is CATSSYRGTGELFF. The CDR3 bases are TGTGCCACCAGCAGCTACCGGGGAACCGGGGAGCTGTTTTTT.

This clonotype was seen more than once but under ten times. V and J are TRBV12-3 or TRBV12-4 and TRBJ1-5; 8 bases line up with TRBD1. The V segment lost 6 bases and the J segment 6 bases; nucleotides outside the gene matches: 7. The CDR3 covers 14 residues. CDR3 amino acids: CASRQGQGGQPQHF. DNA for the CDR3: TGTGCCAGCAGGCAAGGACAGGGAGGTCAGCCCCAGCATTTT.

The table lists this clonotype with a few counts. CDR3 region: CASSEDRVRGTEAFF. The CDR3, as DNA: TGCGCCAGCAGCGAGGACAGGGTTCGGGGCACTGAAGCTTTCTTT. The rearrangement uses TRBV5-1 and TRBJ1-1; the match to TRBD1 covers 8 bases. Germline CDR1 is SGHRS and CDR2 is YFSETQ. This CDR3 has 15 amino acids. J gave up 4 bases and V 4 bases, and 9 bases lay outside the gene matches.

The chain couples TRBV6-2 or TRBV6-3 to TRBJ2-7; 11 bases align to TRBD1. In germline, CDR1 is MNHEY, CDR2 SVGEGT. This CDR3 is 15 amino acids long. The junction had 13 bases not matched to a gene; V was cut back by 8 bases and J by 7 bases. In nucleotides, the CDR3 is TGTGCCAGCTTCTTCATGGGACAGGGGGGCTGGGAGCAGTACTTC. Translation: CASFFMGQGGWEQYF.

The chain couples TRBV11-3 to TRBJ2-1; D is unresolved. From germline, CDR1 is SGHNT and CDR2 YENEEA. The CDR3 has 16 residues. Trimming pared 1 base from V and 4 bases from J, leaving 14 bases between. The CDR3 loop is CASSLGLGVRYNEQFF. CDR3 nucleotide sequence: TGTGCCAGCAGCTTAGGGCTTGGGGTACGATACAATGAGCAGTTCTTC.

The V call is TRBV24-1, the J call TRBJ2-5; D gene unclear. Germline V gene data show CDR1 as KGHDR and CDR2 as SFDVKD. The CDR3 consists of 12 residues. Deletions cut 5 bases from V and 5 bases from J, with 8 bases between. The CDR3 sequence: CATSGRGETQYF. The CDR3 DNA reads as TGTGCCACCAGTGGACGTGGGGAGACCCAGTACTTC.

This clonotype has at least ten counts. The rearrangement joins TRBV4-1 to TRBJ2-3; TRBD1 aligns across 8 bases. The CDR3 sequence is 16 residues long. V lost 3 bases, J lost 1 base, and 6 bases stayed unmatched. CDR1 MGHRA and CDR2 YSYEKL come from the germline V gene. CDR3 in DNA: TGCGCCAGCAGCCAGGTGCCGGGACAGGGCACAGATACGCAGTATTTT. Residues: CASSQVPGQGTDTQYF.

The J gene is TRBJ1-4, the V gene TRBV6-1; D not certain. The CDR3 is 14 amino acids. The V end lost 7 bases, the J end lost 8 bases, and 17 bases lay between the germline ends. CDR1 and CDR2 (germline): MNHNS, SASEGT. The chain's CDR3 is CASIVPGIGEKLFF. CDR3 nucleotide sequence: TGTGCCAGCATCGTTCCGGGGATTGGGGAAAAACTGTTTTTT.

The rearrangement uses TRBV7-3 and TRBJ2-1, with TRBD1 identical over 12 bases. From germline, CDR1 is SGHTA and CDR2 FQGTGA. V shed 5 bases, J shed 6 bases, and the junction held 14 bases outside the gene matches. The CDR3 contains 18 residues. CDR3 loop: CASSRFSLGQGARNEQFF. In nucleotides, the CDR3 is TGTGCCAGCAGCCGATTTAGTTTGGGACAGGGGGCGCGCAATGAGCAGTTCTTC.

This clonotype has a handful of counts. V and J are TRBV7-2 and TRBJ2-7; TRBD2 agrees at 9 bases. The V gene end was trimmed by 7 bases and the J gene end by 4 bases; junction bases not matched to a gene: 5. Germline V gives CDR1 SGHTA, CDR2 FQGNSA. CDR3 length: 13 amino acids. CDR3 sequence: CASIAGGGYEQYF. CDR3 nucleotide sequence: TGTGCCAGCATTGCGGGAGGGGGATACGAGCAGTACTTC. The whole variable domain, filled in from reference TRBV7-2 and TRBJ2-7, reads GAGVSQSPSNKVTEKGKDVELRCDPISGHTALYWYRQSLGQGLEFLIYFQGNSAPDKSGLPSDRFSAERTGGSVSTLTIQRTQQEDSAVYLCASIAGGGYEQYFGPGTRLTVT.

J is TRBJ2-2 and V is TRBV20-1; 9 nucleotides agree with TRBD1. The CDR3 length is 15 residues. Germline trimming cut 0 bases from V and 3 bases from J; bases unmatched to any gene: 2. Per germline, CDR1 DFQATT and CDR2 SNEGSKA (reference sequence). The CDR3 loop is CSARDHRGHTGELFF. DNA for the CDR3: TGCAGTGCTAGAGATCACAGGGGGCACACCGGGGAGCTGTTTTTT.

The chain employs TRBV20-1 and TRBJ1-1, with TRBD1 matching 8 bases. Germline CDR1 is DFQATT and CDR2 is SNEGSKA (reference sequence). V lost 4 bases and J lost 5; bases outside the gene matches: 6. The CDR3 length is 13 residues. Here the CDR3 reads CSATRQGWTEAFF. The CDR3 DNA reads as TGCAGTGCTACACGACAGGGGTGGACTGAAGCTTTCTTT.

As for this clonotype: Since a much larger clone is just one base distant, this may be a read error. The rearrangement links TRBV9 to TRBJ2-7; 10 nucleotides agree with TRBD2. CDR3 length: 15 residues. Trimming took 2 bases from V and 0 from J; bases not matched to a gene: 2. Per the germline V gene, CDR1 is SGDLS and CDR2 is YYNGEE. The CDR3 loop reads CASSVSGRSSYEQYF. DNA of the CDR3: TGTGCCAGCAGCGTTAGCGGGAGGAGCTCCTACGAGCAGTACTTC.

V and J are TRBV2 and TRBJ2-1, with TRBD1 matching over 8 bases. The trim removed 1 base at V and 15 bases at J, leaving 11 bases unmatched. CDR1 SNHLY and CDR2 FYNNEI come from the germline V gene. The CDR3 is made up of 14 amino acids. The CDR3 bases are TGTGCCAGCAGTGAAGGACAGGGGTTTTCCCGAGGGTTCTTC. This sequence encodes CASSEGQGFSRGFF.

This chain links TRBV5-1 with TRBJ2-3; possible D gene TRBD2, 5 bases. Germline V gene lookup returns CDR1 SGHRS and CDR2 YFSETQ. The CDR3 sequence is 13 residues long. CDR3: CLSARGSTDTQYF. The CDR3, as DNA: TGCTTGTCGGCCCGGGGTAGCACAGATACGCAGTATTTT.

The chain carries TRBV21-1 and TRBJ2-6. TRBV21-1 is annotated as a pseudogene. There are 17 residues in the CDR3. The CDR3 region is CASSFRSAVSGANVLTF. CDR3 in DNA: TGTGCCAGCAGCTTCAGATCCGCCGTCTCTGGGGCCAACGTCCTGACTTTC.

This chain joins TRBV27 and TRBJ2-5, with D perhaps matching TRBD2 (6 bases). Trimming pared 3 bases from V and 2 bases from J, leaving 13 bases between. The CDR3 length is 15 residues. CDR1 MNHEY and CDR2 SMNVEV come from the germline V gene (reference sequence). The CDR3 loop is CASSFQASGQETQYF. CDR3 nucleotides: TGTGCCAGCAGTTTCCAAGCGAGCGGGCAAGAGACCCAGTACTTC.

This clonotype was found a few times. The chain recombines TRBV5-1 with TRBJ1-2; D is unclear. CDR3 size: 16 residues. Germline-derived CDR1 and CDR2 are SGHRS and YFSETQ. Trimming took 0 bases from V and 4 from J, leaving 16 bases between them. CDR3 DNA sequence: TGCGCCAGCAGCTTGGATCTGGGATTGGAGGGCTATGGCTACACCTTC. Amino acid sequence: CASSLDLGLEGYGYTF.

V and J are TRBV20-1 and TRBJ2-7, with TRBD2 matching over 12 bases. The CDR3 totals 15 residues. The germline V gene has CDR1 DFQATT and CDR2 SNEGSKA (reference sequence). V was clipped by 4 bases and J by 0 bases; unmatched bases: 4. The CDR3 sequence: CSAKGTSGPSYEQYF. The CDR3 bases are TGCAGTGCTAAAGGGACTAGCGGGCCCTCCTACGAGCAGTACTTC.

This clonotype has just a few counts. The J gene is TRBJ2-7, the V gene TRBV25-1, with a possible D match to TRBD1 (8 bases). The CDR3 loop spans 17 amino acids. Germline CDR1 and CDR2: MGHDK and SYGVNS. V lost 5 bases, J lost 4 bases, and 24 bases lay in between. The chain's CDR3 is CASSRSGAGTGAYEQYF. CDR3 nucleotide sequence: TGTGCCAGCAGTAGGAGCGGGGCAGGGACAGGAGCTTACGAGCAGTACTTC.

This clonotype was seen many times. The chain is built from TRBV5-1 and TRBJ1-1, with D tentatively TRBD1 (6 bases). Trimming cost V 1 base and J 0 bases, with 13 bases left between them. The CDR3 extends over 16 amino acids. CDR1 is SGHRS, CDR2 YFSETQ, per germline. CDR3 nucleotide sequence: TGCGCCAGCAGCTTGTTTACCGGGACATTGAACACTGAAGCTTTCTTT. Protein sequence: CASSLFTGTLNTEAFF.

The chain joins TRBV29-1 to TRBJ1-5, with D unresolved. CDR3 length: 13 amino acids. In germline, CDR1 is SQVTM, CDR2 ANQGSEA. V gave up 4 bases and J gave up 0 bases, with 7 bases separating them. CDR3 residues: CSVGVTSNQPQHF. CDR3 in DNA: TGCAGCGTTGGGGTGACTAGCAATCAGCCCCAGCATTTT.

This sequence joins TRBV6-7 and TRBJ2-1; tentatively, D is TRBD2 (7 bases). TRBV6-7 is labeled an ORF, and its function is uncertain. This CDR3 is built from 17 residues. V was shortened by 2 bases and J by 8 bases, with 22 bases between the two germline ends. CDR3 in amino acids: CASSYPGGPGGYDEQFF. The DNA of the CDR3 is TGTGCCAGCAGTTACCCTGGGGGGCCGGGAGGATATGATGAGCAGTTCTTC.